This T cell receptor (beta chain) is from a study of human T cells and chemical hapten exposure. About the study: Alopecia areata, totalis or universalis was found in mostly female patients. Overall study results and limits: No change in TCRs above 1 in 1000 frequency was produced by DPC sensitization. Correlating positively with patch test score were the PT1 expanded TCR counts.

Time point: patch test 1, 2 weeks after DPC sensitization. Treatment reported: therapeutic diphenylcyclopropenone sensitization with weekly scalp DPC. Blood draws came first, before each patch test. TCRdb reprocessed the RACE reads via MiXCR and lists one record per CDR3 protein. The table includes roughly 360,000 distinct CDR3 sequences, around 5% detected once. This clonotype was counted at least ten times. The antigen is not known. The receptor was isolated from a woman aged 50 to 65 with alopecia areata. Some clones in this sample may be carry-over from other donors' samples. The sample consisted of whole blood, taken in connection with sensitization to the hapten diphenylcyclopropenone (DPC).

CDR3 sequence (DNA): TGCAGTGCGACAGGACAGGGACCCACAGATACGCAGTATTTT. Its translation is CSATGQGPTDTQYF. This rearrangement joins TRBV20-1 to TRBJ2-3; 8 bases match TRBD1. J gave up 2 bases and V 6 bases, and 7 bases lay outside the gene matches. There are 14 residues in the CDR3. Germline CDR1 is DFQATT and CDR2 is SNEGSKA (reference sequence).